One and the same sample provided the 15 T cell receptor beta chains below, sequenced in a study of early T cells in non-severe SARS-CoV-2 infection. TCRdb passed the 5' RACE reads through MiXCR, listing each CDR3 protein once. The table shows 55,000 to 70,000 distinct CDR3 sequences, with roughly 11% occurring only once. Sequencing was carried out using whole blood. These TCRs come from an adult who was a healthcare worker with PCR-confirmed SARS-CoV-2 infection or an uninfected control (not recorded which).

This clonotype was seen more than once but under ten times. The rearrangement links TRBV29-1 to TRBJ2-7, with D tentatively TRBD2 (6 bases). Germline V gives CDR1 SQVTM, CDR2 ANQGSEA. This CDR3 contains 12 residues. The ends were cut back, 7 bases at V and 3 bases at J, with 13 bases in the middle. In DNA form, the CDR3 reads TGCAGCGCGAGGGACTCTCGCTACGAGCAGTACTTC. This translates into CSARDSRYEQYF.

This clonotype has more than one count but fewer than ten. The CDR3 nucleotides are TGCAGTGCTTCTTCAGGGACTAGCGGGACCTACGAGCAGTACTTC. The encoded protein is CSASSGTSGTYEQYF. The rearrangement uses TRBV20-1 and TRBJ2-7, with TRBD2 matching 13 bases. V trimming: 5 bases; J trimming: 2 bases; junction bases outside the gene matches: 6. CDR3 length equals 15 residues. Germline V lookup: CDR1 DFQATT, CDR2 SNEGSKA (reference sequence).

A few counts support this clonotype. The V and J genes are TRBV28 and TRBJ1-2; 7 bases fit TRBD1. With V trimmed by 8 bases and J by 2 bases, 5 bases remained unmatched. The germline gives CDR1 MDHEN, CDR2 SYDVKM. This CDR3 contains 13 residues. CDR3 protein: CASFTGANYGYTF. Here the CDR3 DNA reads TGTGCCAGCTTCACAGGGGCCAACTATGGCTACACCTTC.

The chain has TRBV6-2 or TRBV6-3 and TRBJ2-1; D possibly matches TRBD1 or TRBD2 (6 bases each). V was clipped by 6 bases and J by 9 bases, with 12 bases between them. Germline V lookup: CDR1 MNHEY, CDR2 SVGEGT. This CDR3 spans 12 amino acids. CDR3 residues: CASRRGGGEQFF. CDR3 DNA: TGTGCCAGCAGACGAGGGGGAGGTGAGCAGTTCTTC.

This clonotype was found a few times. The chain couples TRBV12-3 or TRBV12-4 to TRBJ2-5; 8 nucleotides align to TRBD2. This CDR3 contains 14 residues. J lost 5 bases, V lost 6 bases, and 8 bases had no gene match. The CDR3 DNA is TGTGCCAGCAGCCTGACTAGCGCGAGGGAGACCCAGTACTTC. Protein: CASSLTSARETQYF.

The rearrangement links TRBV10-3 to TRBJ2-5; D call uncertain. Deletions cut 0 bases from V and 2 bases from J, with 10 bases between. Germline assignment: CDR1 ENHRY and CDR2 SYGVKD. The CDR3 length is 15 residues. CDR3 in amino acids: CAISESQRLQETQYF. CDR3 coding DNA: TGTGCCATCAGTGAGTCACAGCGTCTACAAGAGACCCAGTACTTC.

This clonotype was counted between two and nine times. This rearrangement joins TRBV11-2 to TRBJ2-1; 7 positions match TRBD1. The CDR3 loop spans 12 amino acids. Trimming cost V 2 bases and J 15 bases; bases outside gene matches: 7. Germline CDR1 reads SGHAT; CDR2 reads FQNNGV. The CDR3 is CASSLQPGQLFF. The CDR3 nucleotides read TGTGCCAGCAGCTTACAACCGGGACAGCTGTTCTTC.

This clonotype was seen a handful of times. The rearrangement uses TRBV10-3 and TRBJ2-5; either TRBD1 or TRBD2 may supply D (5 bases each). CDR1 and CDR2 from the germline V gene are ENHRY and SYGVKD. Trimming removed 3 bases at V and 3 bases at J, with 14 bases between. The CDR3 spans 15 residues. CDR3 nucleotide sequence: TGTGCCATCAGTGATTTAAGAGGGACCAAAGAGACCCAGTACTTC. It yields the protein CAISDLRGTKETQYF.

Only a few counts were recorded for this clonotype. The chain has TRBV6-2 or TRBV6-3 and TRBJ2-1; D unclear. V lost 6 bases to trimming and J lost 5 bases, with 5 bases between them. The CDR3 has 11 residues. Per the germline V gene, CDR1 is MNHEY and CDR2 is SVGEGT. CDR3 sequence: CASRLHNEQFF. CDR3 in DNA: TGTGCCAGCAGACTCCACAATGAGCAGTTCTTC.

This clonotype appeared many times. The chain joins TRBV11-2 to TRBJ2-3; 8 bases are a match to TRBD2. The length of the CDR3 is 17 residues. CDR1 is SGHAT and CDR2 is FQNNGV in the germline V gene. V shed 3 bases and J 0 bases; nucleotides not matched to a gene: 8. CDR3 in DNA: TGTGCCAGCAGCTTCCTCGTCCTAGCGGGCAGCACAGATACGCAGTATTTT. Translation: CASSFLVLAGSTDTQYF.

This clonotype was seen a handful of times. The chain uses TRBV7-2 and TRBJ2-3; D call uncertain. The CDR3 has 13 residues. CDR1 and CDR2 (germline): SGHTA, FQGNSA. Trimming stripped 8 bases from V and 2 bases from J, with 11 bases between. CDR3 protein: CASGRLNTDTQYF. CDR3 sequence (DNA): TGTGCCAGCGGACGACTGAACACAGATACGCAGTATTTT.

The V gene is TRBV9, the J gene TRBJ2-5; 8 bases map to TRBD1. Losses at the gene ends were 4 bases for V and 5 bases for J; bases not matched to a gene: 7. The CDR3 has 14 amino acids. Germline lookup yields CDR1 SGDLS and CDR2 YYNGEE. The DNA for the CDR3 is TGTGCCAGCAGCACACCGGACAGGGAGGAGACCCAGTACTTC. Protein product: CASSTPDREETQYF.

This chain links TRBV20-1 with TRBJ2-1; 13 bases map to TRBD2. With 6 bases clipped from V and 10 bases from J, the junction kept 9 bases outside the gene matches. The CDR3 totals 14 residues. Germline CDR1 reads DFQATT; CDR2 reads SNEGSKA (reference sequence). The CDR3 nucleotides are TGCAGTGCGTCTCGGACTAGCGGGAGTCAGGAGCAGTTCTTC. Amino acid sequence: CSASRTSGSQEQFF.

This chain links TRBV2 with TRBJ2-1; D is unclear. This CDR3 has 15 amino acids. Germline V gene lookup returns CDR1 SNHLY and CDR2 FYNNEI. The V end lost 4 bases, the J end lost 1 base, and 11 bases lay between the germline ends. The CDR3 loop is CASSGSSKSYNEQFF. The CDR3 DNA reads TGTGCCAGCAGTGGCAGCTCTAAGTCCTACAATGAGCAGTTCTTC.

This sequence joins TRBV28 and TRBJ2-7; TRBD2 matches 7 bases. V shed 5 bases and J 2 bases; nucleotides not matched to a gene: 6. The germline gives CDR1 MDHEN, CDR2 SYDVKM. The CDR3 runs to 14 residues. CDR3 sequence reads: CASSTPSGTYEQYF. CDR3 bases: TGTGCCAGCAGTACCCCGAGCGGGACCTACGAGCAGTACTTC.